What follows are 8 T cell receptor beta chains derived from one specimen sequenced in a study of cytomegalovirus exposure and HLA in healthy donors. Vbeta (60) and Jbeta (13) primers were used in the PCR. TCRdb keeps only in-frame clones here, not all; method: immunoSEQ multiplex PCR. The sample holds about 98,000 clones; about 81% are singletons and the top ten take less than 1.5%. Sample: PBMCs. These receptors originate from a man between 35 and 55 years old in good health and CMV-seronegative.

The gene calls are TRBV11-2 and TRBJ1-1; D not certain. Germline lookup yields CDR1 SGHAT and CDR2 FQNNGV. This CDR3 is built from 13 residues. V shed 1 base and J shed 3 bases, with 6 bases lying between them. CDR3 region: CASSLVADTEAFF. The DNA for the CDR3 is TGTGCCAGCAGCTTAGTTGCAGACACTGAAGCTTTCTTT. The whole variable domain, remainder taken from reference TRBV11-2 and TRBJ1-1, is EAGVAQSPRYKIIEKRQSVAFWCNPISGHATLYWYQQILGQGPKLLIQFQNNGVVDDSQLPKDRFSAERLKGVDSTLKIQPAKLEDSAVYLCASSLVADTEAFFGQGTRLTVV.

The chain links TRBV5-4 to TRBJ1-2; D remains ambiguous. The V gene lost 0 bases and the J gene lost 2 bases, with 5 bases spanning the gap. This CDR3 comprises 13 residues. Germline V CDR1 and CDR2: SGHNT, YYREEE (reference sequence). The CDR3 coding sequence is TGTGCCAGCAGCTTGGGCAGGAACTATGGCTACACCTTC. It encodes CASSLGRNYGYTF. Full variable domain (remainder filled in from reference TRBV5-4 and TRBJ1-2): ETGVTQSPTHLIKTRGQQVTLRCSSQSGHNTVSWYQQALGQGPQFIFQYYREEENGRGNFPPRFSGLQFPNYSSELNVNALELDDSALYLCASSLGRNYGYTFGSGTRLTVV.

This clone was observed a few times. This chain uses TRBV15 with TRBJ1-3; 8 bases match TRBD1. The CDR3 is 15 amino acids. Looked up from germline, CDR1 is LNHNV and CDR2 is YYDKDF (reference sequence). V lost 9 bases to trimming and J lost 0 bases; unmatched junction nucleotides: 7. CDR3 in amino acids: CATQTTGVSGNTIYF. As DNA, the CDR3 is TGTGCCACACAAACGACAGGGGTCTCTGGAAACACCATATATTTT.

The chain recombines TRBV6-5 with TRBJ1-2; tentative D call: TRBD1 (5 bases). CDR1 and CDR2 (germline): MNHEY, SVGAGI. CDR3 length equals 12 residues. Trimming took 6 bases from V and 5 from J, leaving 10 bases between them. CDR3 sequence: CASRPTDYGYTF. In DNA form, the CDR3 reads TGTGCCAGCAGACCGACAGATTATGGCTACACCTTC.

This clone was seen only a few times. J is TRBJ2-3 and V is TRBV7-2; possibly TRBD1 for D (6 bases). Germline values: CDR1 SGHTA, CDR2 FQGNSA. Between the trimmed V and J ends, which lost 6 bases and 2 bases, there was a span of 9 bases. CDR3 size: 13 residues. The CDR3 spells CASRKGVTDTQYF. In nucleotides, the CDR3 is TGTGCCAGCAGAAAGGGGGTCACAGATACGCAGTATTTT.

A remark on this clone: Other nucleotide sequences in the sample specify the same CDR3. This chain joins TRBV15 and TRBJ1-2; 7 nucleotides align to TRBD1. With V trimmed by 6 bases and J by 4 bases, 8 bases remained unmatched. Germline V gene sequence: CDR1 LNHNV, CDR2 YYDKDF (reference sequence). This CDR3 region has 14 residues. CDR3 sequence reads: CATRAGGDPYGYTF. The CDR3 DNA follows: TGTGCCACCAGGGCAGGGGGTGACCCCTATGGCTACACCTTC. Based on the CDR3 plus reference TRBV15 and TRBJ1-2, the full variable domain is DAMVIQNPRYQVTQFGKPVTLSCSQTLNHNVMYWYQQKSSQAPKLLFHYYDKDFNNEADTPDNFQSRRPNTSFCFLDIRSPGLGDTAMYLCATRAGGDPYGYTFGSGTRLTVV.

The rearrangement links TRBV11-3 to TRBJ2-3; 9 bases are shared with TRBD2. Trimming at V came to 5 bases and at J to 2 bases, leaving 5 bases not matched to a gene. CDR1 is SGHNT and CDR2 is YENEEA in the germline V gene. The CDR3 covers 15 residues. CDR3 sequence: CASSGASGVTDTQYF. The CDR3 region has the DNA TGTGCCAGCAGCGGGGCTAGCGGGGTCACAGATACGCAGTATTTT.

The chain combines TRBV5-1 with TRBJ1-4, with 10 bases fitting TRBD1. Germline V gene data show CDR1 as SGHRS and CDR2 as YFSETQ. The length of the CDR3 is 15 residues. Trimming cost V 0 bases and J 10 bases; bases outside gene matches: 6. The CDR3 reads CASSLGATGGGKLFF. CDR3 sequence (DNA): TGCGCCAGCAGCTTGGGGGCGACAGGGGGCGGAAAACTGTTTTTT.